One and the same sample provided the 28 T cell receptor beta chains below, sequenced in a study of human T cells and chemical hapten exposure. Time point described: patch test 2, 6 weeks after DPC sensitization. The treatment here: therapeutic diphenylcyclopropenone sensitization with weekly scalp DPC. TCRdb itself ran the RACE reads through MiXCR, one entry per CDR3 protein. In the table there are about 40,000 distinct CDR3 sequences, roughly 3.3% of which are singletons. This specimen consisted of whole blood, obtained in connection with sensitization to the hapten diphenylcyclopropenone (DPC). These receptors were collected from a man aged 35-49 years with alopecia areata. Some clones in this sample may be carry-over from other donors' samples.

This clonotype was detected many times. The CDR3 DNA follows: TGTGCCAGCAGTCTGGGGGGAGGGAGCGATGAGCAGTTCTTC. As protein: CASSLGGGSDEQFF. This chain joins TRBV12-3 or TRBV12-4 and TRBJ2-1, with 7 bases that match TRBD2. This CDR3 contains 14 residues. After removal of 5 bases from V and 8 bases from J, the junction contained 9 bases not matched to a gene.

This clonotype was seen repeatedly, ten times or more. V usage is TRBV6-1 and J usage is TRBJ2-5, with 9 positions matching TRBD2. V lost 6 bases and J lost 5; bases outside the gene matches: 7. Germline V gives CDR1 MNHNS, CDR2 SASEGT. The CDR3 loop spans 14 amino acids. CDR3 nucleotide sequence: TGTGCCAGCAGGAAGGTAGCGGGAGAGGAGACCCAGTACTTC. Its protein is CASRKVAGEETQYF.

This clonotype was found many times. J is TRBJ1-2 and V is TRBV5-1, with D possibly being TRBD1 (5 bases). Deletions cut 0 bases from V and 6 bases from J, with 15 bases between. Germline lookup yields CDR1 SGHRS and CDR2 YFSETQ. This CDR3 comprises 15 residues. CDR3 in DNA: TGCGCCAGCAGCTTGGCATTCGGACAAACCGATGGCTACACCTTC. The encoded protein is CASSLAFGQTDGYTF.

This clonotype showed up many times. The chain combines TRBV7-2 with TRBJ1-6; a possible D gene is TRBD1 (6 bases). There are 17 residues in the CDR3. Looked up from germline, CDR1 is SGHTA and CDR2 is FQGNSA. V was cut by 5 bases and J by 7 bases, with 21 bases left in between. DNA of the CDR3: TGTGCCAGCAGCCCCGAAGCCGGGGGCTCTAACAATTCACCCCTCCACTTT. Translation gives CASSPEAGGSNNSPLHF.

The chain carries TRBV7-2 and TRBJ2-1, with 8 bases identical to TRBD2. The trim removed 3 bases at V and 5 bases at J, leaving 6 bases unmatched. The CDR3 spans 15 residues. Germline CDR1 reads SGHTA; CDR2 reads FQGNSA. The chain's CDR3 is CASSFGLAWNNEQFF. The CDR3 bases are TGTGCCAGCAGCTTCGGACTAGCTTGGAACAATGAGCAGTTCTTC. The complete variable domain, with remaining parts taken from reference TRBV7-2 and TRBJ2-1, reads GAGVSQSPSNKVTEKGKDVELRCDPISGHTALYWYRQSLGQGLEFLIYFQGNSAPDKSGLPSDRFSAERTGGSVSTLTIQRTQQEDSAVYLCASSFGLAWNNEQFFGPGTRLTVL.

This clonotype has more than one count but fewer than ten. This chain joins TRBV18 and TRBJ2-5, with D uncertain. The CDR3 consists of 14 residues. In germline, CDR1 is KGHSH, CDR2 LQKENI. V lost 3 bases to trimming and J lost 4 bases, with 12 bases between them. The chain's CDR3 is CASSPRSTGETQYF. CDR3 DNA sequence: TGTGCCAGCTCACCGCGATCCACCGGAGAGACCCAGTACTTC.

This clonotype has a count of ten or more. The chain uses TRBV11-1 and TRBJ1-5; TRBD1 aligns across 8 bases. This CDR3 region has 13 residues. The V segment lost 4 bases and the J segment 9 bases; nucleotides outside the gene matches: 5. From germline, CDR1 is SGHAT and CDR2 FQDESV (reference sequence). The CDR3, as DNA: TGTGCCAGCAGCTCCGGGACAGGCCGGCCCCAGCATTTT. Encoded protein: CASSSGTGRPQHF.

This clonotype was seen more than once but under ten times. The chain is built from TRBV6-5 and TRBJ1-1; 9 positions agree with TRBD1. The germline CDR1 and CDR2 sequences are MNHEY and SVGAGI. The CDR3 has 15 residues. The trim removed 2 bases at V and 4 bases at J, leaving 5 bases unmatched. The CDR3 is CASSYTQTGGTEAFF. Here the CDR3 DNA reads TGTGCCAGCAGTTACACGCAGACAGGGGGCACTGAAGCTTTCTTT.

Regarding this clonotype: Since a much larger clone is just one base distant, this may be a read error. The chain carries TRBV6-2 or TRBV6-3 and TRBJ1-5, with 8 bases fitting TRBD1. The CDR3 loop spans 14 amino acids. The germline CDR1 and CDR2 sequences are MNHEY and SVGEGT. CDR3 protein: CASSQRTGLQPLHF. The CDR3 DNA reads TGTGCCAGCAGCCAAAGGACAGGGCTTCAGCCCCTGCATTTT.

There are many counts of this clonotype. The chain carries TRBV5-1 and TRBJ1-6; 8 nucleotides line up with TRBD1. Trimming cost V 0 bases and J 8 bases; bases outside gene matches: 10. The CDR3 has 17 residues. Germline CDR1 reads SGHRS; CDR2 reads YFSETQ. CDR3 sequence (DNA): TGCGCCAGCAGCTTGGAACAGGGGGGCGCCAGGGATTCACCCCTCCACTTT. Protein: CASSLEQGGARDSPLHF. Full variable domain (remainder filled in from reference TRBV5-1 and TRBJ1-6): KAGVTQTPRYLIKTRGQQVTLSCSPISGHRSVSWYQQTPGQGLQFLFEYFSETQRNKGNFPGRFSGRQFSNSRSEMNVSTLELGDSALYLCASSLEQGGARDSPLHFGNGTRLTVT.

There are many counts of this clonotype. The chain combines TRBV7-3 with TRBJ2-2; D gene ambiguous. Germline V gives CDR1 SGHTA, CDR2 FQGTGA. Trimming cost V 8 bases and J 4 bases, with 11 bases left between them. The CDR3 sequence is 13 residues long. CDR3 amino acids: CASAEGRTGELFF. The CDR3 nucleotides read TGTGCCAGCGCTGAAGGCCGCACCGGGGAGCTGTTTTTT.

This clonotype was seen only a few times. This chain links TRBV7-2 with TRBJ1-1; 7 positions agree with TRBD1. Unmatched junction bases numbered 5, after V lost 6 bases and J lost 4 bases. The CDR3 has 13 amino acids. CDR1 SGHTA and CDR2 FQGNSA come from the germline V gene. The CDR3 sequence: CASRLQGGTEAFF. The CDR3 nucleotides read TGTGCCAGCAGGCTCCAGGGGGGCACTGAAGCTTTCTTT.

This clonotype was seen many times. The gene calls are TRBV7-9 and TRBJ1-2, with 8 bases identical to TRBD1. There are 14 residues in the CDR3. Germline loops: CDR1 SEHNR, CDR2 FQNEAQ (reference sequence). Losses at the gene ends were 5 bases for V and 4 bases for J; bases not matched to a gene: 6. CDR3 sequence: CASSPGQGGYGYTF. The DNA of the CDR3 is TGTGCCAGCAGCCCAGGACAGGGCGGCTATGGCTACACCTTC.

This clonotype was observed at least ten times. The chain joins TRBV2 to TRBJ2-7; TRBD1 agrees at 8 bases. The CDR3 is 11 amino acids. Germline loops: CDR1 SNHLY, CDR2 FYNNEI. The V and J ends lost 4 bases and 9 bases, in that order; junction bases with no gene match: 2. The CDR3 is CASSADRGQYF. In nucleotides, the CDR3 is TGTGCCAGCAGTGCCGACAGGGGGCAGTACTTC.

About this clonotype: It may be a read error: a sequence one base away is much more abundant. V and J are TRBV19 and TRBJ2-5; D might be TRBD2 (6 bases). Germline CDR1 and CDR2: LNHDA and SQIVND (reference sequence). The CDR3 is made up of 17 amino acids. The V and J ends lost 3 bases and 0 bases respectively, with 17 bases between them. The CDR3 loop reads CASSMRVAAGYQETQYF. The CDR3, as DNA: TGTGCCAGTAGTATGAGAGTAGCGGCAGGGTACCAAGAGACCCAGTACTTC.

This clonotype has at least ten counts. The DNA for the CDR3 is TGTGCCAGCAGCGAGCGGGACCAAGAGACCCAGTACTTC. Encoded protein: CASSERDQETQYF. The chain has TRBV28 and TRBJ2-5; D might be TRBD2 (6 bases). Trimming pared 6 bases from V and 0 bases from J, leaving 8 bases between. The length of the CDR3 is 13 residues. Germline-derived CDR1 and CDR2 are MDHEN and SYDVKM.

This clonotype was detected ten times or more. The rearrangement joins TRBV6-5 to TRBJ2-5; D tentatively reads TRBD1 or TRBD2 (5 bases each). From germline, CDR1 is MNHEY and CDR2 SVGAGI. V was clipped by 4 bases and J by 2 bases, with 14 bases between them. The CDR3 has 15 residues. The CDR3 protein is CASSFRRGPQETQYF. The CDR3 DNA follows: TGTGCCAGCAGTTTTAGACGGGGCCCACAAGAGACCCAGTACTTC.

This clonotype appeared many times. The chain is built from TRBV7-9 and TRBJ2-3; 8 bases agree with TRBD1. The CDR3 contains 15 residues. V lost 7 bases, J lost 2 bases, and 8 bases stayed unmatched. Germline loops: CDR1 SEHNR, CDR2 FQNEAQ (reference sequence). The CDR3 nucleotides are TGTGCCAGCAACCCCTGGCAGGGGGCCACAGATACGCAGTATTTT. Protein product: CASNPWQGATDTQYF.

This clonotype appeared many times. The chain combines TRBV28 with TRBJ1-2, with D possibly matching TRBD1 (6 bases). Germline V lookup: CDR1 MDHEN, CDR2 SYDVKM. Trimming stripped 10 bases from V and 1 base from J, with 16 bases between. The CDR3 spans 14 residues. The CDR3 here is CATARGALNYGYTF. The CDR3 DNA sequence: TGTGCCACCGCCCGGGGGGCGCTTAACTATGGCTACACCTTC.

This clonotype has at least ten counts. The chain is built from TRBV27 and TRBJ1-3; 8 positions match TRBD1. The CDR3 runs to 15 residues. Germline-derived CDR1 and CDR2 are MNHEY and SMNVEV (reference sequence). The V and J ends lost 6 bases and 2 bases, in that order; junction bases with no gene match: 6. DNA of the CDR3: TGTGCCAGCAGCCCTGACAGGGGAACTGGAAACACCATATATTTT. Translated: CASSPDRGTGNTIYF.

This clonotype was detected ten times or more. J is TRBJ2-3 and V is TRBV12-3 or TRBV12-4; D is unresolved. V shed 5 bases and J shed 6 bases, with 6 bases lying between them. The CDR3 spans 11 residues. The CDR3 bases are TGTGCCAGCAGTCCCGAGGATACGCAGTATTTT. This gives the protein CASSPEDTQYF.

This clonotype was seen repeatedly, ten times or more. The chain employs TRBV25-1 and TRBJ2-3, with TRBD1 identical over 11 bases. The J segment lost 5 bases and the V segment lost 5 bases, leaving 6 bases of the junction unmatched. The length of the CDR3 is 15 residues. In germline, CDR1 is MGHDK, CDR2 SYGVNS. CDR3 coding DNA: TGTGCCAGCAGTTGGACAGGGGGCAAGGGAGATACGCAGTATTTT. Its translation is CASSWTGGKGDTQYF.

This clonotype was seen many times. The CDR3 is CASTHGQGRQTQYF. The CDR3 bases are TGTGCCAGCACCCACGGACAGGGGAGACAGACCCAGTACTTC. The chain recombines TRBV12-3 or TRBV12-4 with TRBJ2-5, with 9 nucleotides matching TRBD1. The CDR3 has 14 residues. J was trimmed by 6 bases and V by 7 bases; bases with no gene match: 9.

At least ten counts were recorded for this clonotype. This sequence joins TRBV3-1 and TRBJ2-2; D gene uncertain. The CDR3 runs to 14 residues. Deletions cut 6 bases from V and 6 bases from J, with 14 bases between. From germline, CDR1 is LGHDT and CDR2 YNNKEL (reference sequence). CDR3 loop: CASSPRGNAGELFF. CDR3 nucleotide sequence: TGTGCCAGCAGTCCCCGTGGAAACGCCGGGGAGCTGTTTTTT.

This clonotype was counted ten times or more. The genes are TRBV6-6 and TRBJ2-7; tentatively, D is TRBD1 (7 bases). V lost 6 bases, J lost 2 bases, and 8 bases lay in between. Germline-derived CDR1 and CDR2 are MNHNY and SVGAGI (reference sequence). This CDR3 has 12 amino acids. CDR3: CASSRGAYEQYF. The DNA of the CDR3 is TGTGCCAGCAGCAGGGGGGCCTACGAGCAGTACTTC.

This clonotype was counted ten times or more. The chain has TRBV5-4 and TRBJ1-2, with 7 bases that match TRBD1. Losses at the gene ends were 0 bases for V and 6 bases for J; bases not matched to a gene: 8. The germline gives CDR1 SGHNT, CDR2 YYREEE (reference sequence). This CDR3 has 15 residues. The CDR3 sequence is CASSLAGQGEDGYTF. The DNA of the CDR3 is TGTGCCAGCAGCTTGGCCGGGCAGGGGGAGGATGGCTACACCTTC.

In its sample, this clonotype was seen many times. V and J are TRBV6-5 and TRBJ1-2; tentative D call: TRBD1 (6 bases). This CDR3 contains 14 residues. V dropped 2 bases and J dropped 4 bases, with 11 bases sitting between them. Germline V CDR1 and CDR2: MNHEY, SVGAGI. The CDR3 DNA is TGTGCCAGCAGTTACAGGCAGGGGCTCTATGGCTACACCTTC. It is translated as CASSYRQGLYGYTF.

This clonotype has a handful of counts. A read error may be the cause here, since a much bigger clone is one base away. The gene calls are TRBV19 and TRBJ2-7, with a possible D match to TRBD2 (6 bases). CDR1 LNHDA and CDR2 SQIVND come from the germline V gene (reference sequence). The CDR3 spans 16 residues. V lost 7 bases and J 1 base, leaving 20 bases between the germline ends. CDR3 coding DNA: TGTGCCAGTATTTCGCCGGGGGAACGGGGGTCCTACGAGCAGTACTTC. Translating it yields CASISPGERGSYEQYF.